This T cell receptor beta chain emerged from a study of response to subunit inactivated influenza vaccine. The study, taken as a whole, reports: There was a suggestion from the authors that each seasonal influenza vaccination recruits few new T cells.

TCRdb reprocessed the RT-PCR reads with MiXCR, giving one entry per CDR3 protein. The sample shows about 540,000 distinct CDR3 sequences, roughly 25% of them seen only once. In this sample, this clonotype turned up a few times. Its antigen is currently unknown. The CDR3 totals 15 residues. The V and J ends lost 5 bases and 3 bases respectively, with 15 bases between them. Germline lookup yields CDR1 SEHNR and CDR2 FQNEAQ (reference sequence). These data also featured in a second study, about T cells expressing NK-cell markers. From that study: 5'RACE template switching with UMIs generated TCR beta cDNA. Sorted T-cell subsets CD3+CD56+NKG2C+, CD3+CD56+NKG2C- and CD3+CD56-NKG2C+ were TCR beta-sequenced.

The gene calls are TRBV7-9 and TRBJ2-3; perhaps TRBD2 as D (6 bases). The source material was CD4+ T cells sorted from PBMCs, sampled roughly 13 days after vaccination. The TCR sequence derives from a man between 50 and 59 years old who received an inactivated influenza vaccine. Written as DNA, the CDR3 is TGTGCCAGCAGCCTCGCCCGGGAGAGGACAGATACGCAGTATTTT. This codes for CASSLARERTDTQYF. The variable domain in full, completed from reference TRBV7-9 and TRBJ2-3, reads DTGVSQNPRHKITKRGQNVTFRCDPISEHNRLYWYRQTLGQGPEFLTYFQNEAQLEKSRLLSDRFSAERPKGSFSTLEIQRTEQGDSAMYLCASSLARERTDTQYFGPGTRLTVL.